Following are 6 T cell receptor beta chains from one sample sequenced in a study of blood T cells in healthy people across ages. Through a sample-barcoded 5' primer and a J-beta primer mix, a second PCR was run for 7 to 11 cycles. Each CDR3 protein is one row after TCRdb ran MiXCR on the 5' RACE reads. The sample includes over a million distinct CDR3 sequences, under 30% of them seen just once. These same data were also listed under a study on T cells of mothers and their children.

Sequenced material: blood. These receptors were obtained from a girl aged 2 to 10 in good health.

This chain links TRBV7-2 with TRBJ2-7, with TRBD2 identical over 9 bases. The CDR3 totals 15 residues. Trimming cost V 1 base and J 5 bases; bases outside gene matches: 6. CDR1 and CDR2 from the germline V gene are SGHTA and FQGNSA. The CDR3: CASSLDGGRANEQYF. CDR3 DNA: TGTGCCAGCAGCTTAGATGGCGGGAGGGCCAACGAGCAGTACTTC. Combining the CDR3 with reference TRBV7-2 and TRBJ2-7 gives the whole variable domain GAGVSQSPSNKVTEKGKDVELRCDPISGHTALYWYRQSLGQGLEFLIYFQGNSAPDKSGLPSDRFSAERTGGSVSTLTIQRTQQEDSAVYLCASSLDGGRANEQYFGPGTRLTVT.

The V gene is TRBV7-6, the J gene TRBJ1-2, with D possibly TRBD1 on 5 matching bases. The CDR3 sequence is 15 residues long. Germline V lookup: CDR1 SGHVS, CDR2 FNYEAQ. Trimming stripped 2 bases from V and 3 bases from J, with 13 bases between. The CDR3 sequence: CASSLSGRSHYGYTF. In nucleotides, the CDR3 is TGTGCCAGCAGCTTATCGGGACGGTCACACTATGGCTACACCTTC.

This clonotype has more than one count but fewer than ten. The chain joins TRBV12-5 to TRBJ2-7, with D maybe TRBD1 (6 bases). From germline, CDR1 is LGHNT and CDR2 FRNRAP. The CDR3 is made up of 13 amino acids. Between the trimmed V and J ends, which lost 1 base and 7 bases, there was a span of 11 bases. CDR3 DNA: TGTGCTAGTGGTTTGGGGACAGTAGGGGAGCAGTACTTC. It is translated as CASGLGTVGEQYF.

The chain carries TRBV7-2 and TRBJ2-6; D unclear. The CDR3 loop spans 16 amino acids. The V and J ends lost 2 bases and 3 bases respectively, with 11 bases between them. From germline, CDR1 is SGHTA and CDR2 FQGNSA. CDR3 nucleotide sequence: TGTGCCAGCAGCTTAAACAAAAAATTTGGGGCCAACGTCCTGACTTTC. Encoded protein: CASSLNKKFGANVLTF.

The chain uses TRBV12-3 or TRBV12-4 and TRBJ2-1; possibly TRBD1 for D (6 bases). Trimming left V 3 bases short and J 9 bases short, with 24 bases between. This CDR3 is 17 amino acids long. The CDR3 DNA follows: TGTGCCAGCAGTTTCCGGCAACAGGGCTACCTAGGAGGTGAGCAGTTCTTC. This sequence encodes CASSFRQQGYLGGEQFF.

This chain uses TRBV5-1 with TRBJ2-6, with a weak D call TRBD2 (6 bases). V dropped 0 bases and J dropped 0 bases, with 10 bases sitting between them. CDR3 length: 17 residues. The V gene's germline CDR1 is SGHRS and CDR2 YFSETQ. The CDR3 loop is CASSLAGGSSGANVLTF. CDR3 in DNA: TGCGCCAGCAGCTTGGCCGGGGGAAGCTCTGGGGCCAACGTCCTGACTTTC.